Presented here are 21 T cell receptor beta chains from one specimen sequenced in a study of blood T cell repertoires in COVID-19. Some clones are missing from TCRdb's copy, which holds only in-frame ones; the method was immunoSEQ multiplex PCR. The sample lists 75,000 to 90,000 clones; roughly 78% were seen once. The sequenced sample was peripheral blood. These receptors were collected from a woman between 65 and 79 years old with acute or convalescent COVID-19.

This sequence joins TRBV9 and TRBJ2-5; D is possibly TRBD2 (7 bases). The V gene lost 4 bases and the J gene lost 2 bases, with 15 bases spanning the gap. Germline CDR1 SGDLS, CDR2 YYNGEE. The CDR3 covers 15 residues. Here the CDR3 DNA reads TGTGCCAGCAGCATCGAGGGGGGGGAACAAGAGACCCAGTACTTC. Translation: CASSIEGGEQETQYF.

The rearrangement uses TRBV18 and TRBJ1-1, with 9 bases matching TRBD1. The CDR3 contains 14 residues. CDR1 and CDR2 from the germline V gene are KGHSH and LQKENI. J gave up 10 bases and V 6 bases, and 12 bases lay outside the gene matches. The CDR3 DNA follows: TGTGCCAGCTCCCTAGACAGGGGGACGATATTAGCTTTCTTT. It encodes CASSLDRGTILAFF.

The rearrangement uses TRBV29-1 and TRBJ1-3; 7 bases map to TRBD1. The trim removed 7 bases at V and 7 bases at J, leaving 10 bases unmatched. Germline CDR1 and CDR2: SQVTM and ANQGSEA. This CDR3 comprises 13 residues. CDR3 region: CSATGAVGNTIYF. The CDR3 DNA reads as TGCAGCGCAACAGGGGCAGTTGGGAACACCATATATTTT.

This clone has more than one count but fewer than ten. The V and J genes are TRBV19 and TRBJ1-1; a possible D gene is TRBD1 (5 bases). The CDR3 consists of 13 residues. Germline-derived CDR1 and CDR2 are LNHDA and SQIVND (reference sequence). Trimming stripped 4 bases from V and 0 bases from J, with 6 bases between. The CDR3 loop is CASSRTLNTEAFF. DNA for the CDR3: TGTGCCAGTAGTAGGACATTGAACACTGAAGCTTTCTTT. The full variable domain, in which reference TRBV19 and TRBJ1-1 provide the parts outside the CDR3, is DGGITQSPKYLFRKEGQNVTLSCEQNLNHDAMYWYRQDPGQGLRLIYYSQIVNDFQKGDIAEGYSVSREKKESFPLTVTSAQKNPTAFYLCASSRTLNTEAFFGQGTRLTVV.

The genes are TRBV5-1 and TRBJ2-7, with 8 positions matching TRBD1. Germline V gene data show CDR1 as SGHRS and CDR2 as YFSETQ. The trim removed 1 base at V and 6 bases at J, leaving 12 bases unmatched. The CDR3 totals 16 residues. In DNA form, the CDR3 reads TGCGCCAGCAGCTTGACAACCCCATCAGGGACAGGCGAGCAGTACTTC. Amino acids: CASSLTTPSGTGEQYF. The whole variable domain, filled in from reference TRBV5-1 and TRBJ2-7, reads KAGVTQTPRYLIKTRGQQVTLSCSPISGHRSVSWYQQTPGQGLQFLFEYFSETQRNKGNFPGRFSGRQFSNSRSEMNVSTLELGDSALYLCASSLTTPSGTGEQYFGPGTRLTVT.

This sequence joins TRBV4-2 and TRBJ2-3; no clear D gene. Germline assignment: CDR1 LGHNA and CDR2 YNFKEQ. There are 14 residues in the CDR3. V lost 0 bases and J 2 bases, leaving 6 bases between the germline ends. The CDR3 DNA is TGTGCCAGCAGCCAAGATGACACCACAGATACGCAGTATTTT. Translating gives CASSQDDTTDTQYF.

The chain carries TRBV6-1 and TRBJ1-2; no firm D call. CDR1 and CDR2 from the germline V gene are MNHNS and SASEGT. Trimming stripped 3 bases from V and 5 bases from J, with 10 bases between. The CDR3 consists of 13 residues. Written as DNA, the CDR3 is TGTGCCAGCAGTGACCCCGGGTCATATGGCTACACCTTC. Protein product: CASSDPGSYGYTF.

The chain links TRBV2 to TRBJ2-5, with 11 positions matching TRBD2. Germline lookup yields CDR1 SNHLY and CDR2 FYNNEI. The CDR3 is made up of 15 amino acids. The ends lost 2 bases at V and 5 bases at J; junction bases unmatched: 4. The CDR3, as DNA: TGTGCCAGCAGTGAATCTAGCGGGGGGTCGGAGACCCAGTACTTC. Protein product: CASSESSGGSETQYF.

The chain carries TRBV2 and TRBJ1-4, with D maybe TRBD1 (6 bases). The CDR3 spans 14 residues. Trimming took 7 bases from V and 2 from J, leaving 11 bases between them. CDR1 is SNHLY, CDR2 FYNNEI, per germline. The CDR3 DNA follows: TGTGCCAGCAATACAGGGTCGACTAATGAAAAACTGTTTTTT. Translation: CASNTGSTNEKLFF.

The chain has TRBV14 and TRBJ1-4; TRBD1 matches 7 bases. The germline V gene has CDR1 SGHDN and CDR2 FVKESK. The CDR3 contains 15 residues. Unmatched junction bases numbered 4, after V lost 2 bases and J lost 4 bases. DNA for the CDR3: TGTGCCAGCAGCCAATACAGGGGTAATAATGAAAAACTGTTTTTT. Translation gives CASSQYRGNNEKLFF.

This clone was seen a few times. This rearrangement joins TRBV11-3 to TRBJ1-2; no clear D gene. V lost 1 base, J lost 2 bases, and 5 bases lay in between. CDR3 size: 13 residues. Germline loops: CDR1 SGHNT, CDR2 YENEEA. The CDR3 protein is CASSLGVNYGYTF. CDR3 sequence (DNA): TGTGCCAGCAGCTTAGGCGTGAACTATGGCTACACCTTC.

V gene TRBV12-3 or TRBV12-4 combines with J gene TRBJ1-1, with 8 bases fitting TRBD1. After removal of 5 bases from V and 3 bases from J, the junction contained 2 bases not matched to a gene. This CDR3 comprises 13 residues. The CDR3 nucleotides read TGTGCCAGCAGTACGACAGGGGACACTGAAGCTTTCTTT. Protein product: CASSTTGDTEAFF.

This chain uses TRBV10-1 with TRBJ1-3; D remains ambiguous. CDR3 length equals 16 residues. The V gene lost 7 bases and the J gene lost 0 bases, with 16 bases spanning the gap. Germline V gene lookup returns CDR1 WNHNN and CDR2 SYGVQD (reference sequence). The CDR3 spells CASKTRQDFSGNTIYF. The CDR3 nucleotides are TGCGCCAGCAAAACAAGGCAGGACTTCTCTGGAAACACCATATATTTT.

This clone was detected once. V gene TRBV4-3 combines with J gene TRBJ2-1; 10 bases match TRBD1. Germline-derived CDR1 and CDR2 are LGHNA and YSLEER. V was pared by 2 bases and J by 4 bases, with 2 bases of the junction left unmatched. This CDR3 is built from 15 residues. The CDR3 protein is CASSQRDRGYNEQFF. DNA for the CDR3: TGCGCCAGCAGCCAAAGGGACAGGGGATACAATGAGCAGTTCTTC.

The V gene is TRBV24-1, the J gene TRBJ2-5, with D possibly being TRBD1 (6 bases). Trimming pared 0 bases from V and 10 bases from J, leaving 17 bases between. The CDR3 spans 15 residues. Germline lookup yields CDR1 KGHDR and CDR2 SFDVKD. CDR3 residues: CATSDLRTDRGGQYF. CDR3 bases: TGTGCCACCAGTGATTTGCGGACGGACCGAGGGGGCCAGTACTTC.

The chain uses TRBV12-3 or TRBV12-4 and TRBJ1-2; D not certain. The CDR3 covers 13 residues. V was clipped by 6 bases and J by 6 bases, with 14 bases between them. CDR3 sequence reads: CASSHSRNDGYTF. Here the CDR3 DNA reads TGTGCCAGCAGCCATAGCCGAAACGATGGCTACACCTTC.

This clone has more than one count but fewer than ten. This chain links TRBV7-3 with TRBJ2-7, with TRBD2 identical over 8 bases. V shed 5 bases, J shed 6 bases, and the junction held 6 bases outside the gene matches. The CDR3 is made up of 13 amino acids. Germline CDR1 is SGHTA and CDR2 is FQGTGA. The CDR3 is CASSPGGGSEQYF. The CDR3 DNA is TGTGCCAGCAGCCCCGGCGGGGGGTCCGAGCAGTACTTC.

This clone came up once. The chain is built from TRBV9 and TRBJ2-1; 12 nucleotides agree with TRBD2. CDR3 length: 14 amino acids. J was trimmed by 9 bases and V by 4 bases; bases with no gene match: 5. The germline CDR1 and CDR2 sequences are SGDLS and YYNGEE. CDR3 DNA sequence: TGTGCCAGCAGCCTAGCGGGGGGGCCCAGTGAGCAGTTCTTC. Protein sequence: CASSLAGGPSEQFF.

The V gene is TRBV6-2 or TRBV6-3, the J gene TRBJ1-3, with a tentative D call TRBD1 (5 bases). The CDR3 is 14 residues long. CDR1 is MNHEY, CDR2 SVGEGT, per germline. V lost 6 bases and J lost 4, with 13 bases in between. The CDR3 bases are TGTGCCAGCAGATACCGCAGGGCGGGAAACACCATATATTTT. It encodes CASRYRRAGNTIYF.

The rearrangement uses TRBV4-3 and TRBJ1-2, with D perhaps TRBD1 (6 bases). The germline V gene has CDR1 LGHNA and CDR2 YSLEER. The V and J ends lost 4 bases and 8 bases respectively, with 17 bases between them. The CDR3 runs to 14 residues. The CDR3 spells CASSLTGGASGYTF. CDR3 nucleotides: TGCGCCAGCAGCCTGACTGGGGGGGCTAGCGGCTACACCTTC.

In its sample, this clone was seen a few times. The chain employs TRBV5-1 and TRBJ1-1, with TRBD1 matching 8 bases. Trimming removed 0 bases from V and 3 bases from J; junction bases left unmatched: 10. Germline lookup yields CDR1 SGHRS and CDR2 YFSETQ. This CDR3 is 17 amino acids long. The DNA of the CDR3 is TGCGCCAGCAGCTTGGTCTACAGGGGGAGGGGTGACACTGAAGCTTTCTTT. As protein: CASSLVYRGRGDTEAFF.